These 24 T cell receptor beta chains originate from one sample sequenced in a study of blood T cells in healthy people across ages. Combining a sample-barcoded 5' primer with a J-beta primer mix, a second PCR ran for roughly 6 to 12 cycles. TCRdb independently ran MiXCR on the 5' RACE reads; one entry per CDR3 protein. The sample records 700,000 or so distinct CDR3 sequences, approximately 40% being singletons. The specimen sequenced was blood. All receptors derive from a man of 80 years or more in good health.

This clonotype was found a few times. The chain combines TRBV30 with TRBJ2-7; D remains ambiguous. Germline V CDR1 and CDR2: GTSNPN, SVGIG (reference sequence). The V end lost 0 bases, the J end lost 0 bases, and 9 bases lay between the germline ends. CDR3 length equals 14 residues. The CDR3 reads CAWSVPGISYEQYF. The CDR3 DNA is TGTGCCTGGAGTGTACCTGGCATCTCCTACGAGCAGTACTTC.

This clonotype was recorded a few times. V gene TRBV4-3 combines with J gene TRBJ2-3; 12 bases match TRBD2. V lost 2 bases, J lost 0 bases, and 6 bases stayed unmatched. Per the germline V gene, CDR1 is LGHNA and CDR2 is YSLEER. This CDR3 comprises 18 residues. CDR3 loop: CASSQSTGTSGSTDTQYF. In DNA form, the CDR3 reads TGCGCCAGCAGCCAATCTACCGGGACTAGCGGGAGCACAGATACGCAGTATTTT.

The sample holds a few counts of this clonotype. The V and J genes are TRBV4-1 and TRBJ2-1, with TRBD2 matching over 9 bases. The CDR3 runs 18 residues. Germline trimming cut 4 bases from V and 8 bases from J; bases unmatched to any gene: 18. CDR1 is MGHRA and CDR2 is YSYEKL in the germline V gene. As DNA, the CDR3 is TGCGCCAGCAGCCGCCGTGGGGACAGTAGCGGGAGTCAGGATGAGCAGTTCTTC. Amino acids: CASSRRGDSSGSQDEQFF.

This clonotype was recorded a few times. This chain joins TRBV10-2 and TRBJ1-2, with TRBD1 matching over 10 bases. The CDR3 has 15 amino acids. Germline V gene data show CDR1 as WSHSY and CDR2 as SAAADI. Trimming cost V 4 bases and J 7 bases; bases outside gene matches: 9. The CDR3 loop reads CASSASLTGGSGYTF. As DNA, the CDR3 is TGCGCCAGCAGTGCCAGCTTGACAGGGGGCAGTGGCTACACCTTC.

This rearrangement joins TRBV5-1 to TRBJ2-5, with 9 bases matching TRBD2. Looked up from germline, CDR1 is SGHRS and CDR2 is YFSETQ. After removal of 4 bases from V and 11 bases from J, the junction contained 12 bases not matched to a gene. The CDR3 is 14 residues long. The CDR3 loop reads CASSGGLAHNEQYF. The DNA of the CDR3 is TGCGCCAGCAGCGGGGGACTAGCTCACAATGAGCAGTACTTC. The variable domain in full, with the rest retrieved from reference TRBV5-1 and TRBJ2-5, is KAGVTQTPRYLIKTRGQQVTLSCSPISGHRSVSWYQQTPGQGLQFLFEYFSETQRNKGNFPGRFSGRQFSNSRSEMNVSTLELGDSALYLCASSGGLAHNEQYFGPGTRLLVL.

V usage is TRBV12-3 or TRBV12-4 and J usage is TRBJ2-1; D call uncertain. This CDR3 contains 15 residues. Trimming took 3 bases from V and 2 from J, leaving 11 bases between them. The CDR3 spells CASSFRSSPYNEQFF. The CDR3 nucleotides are TGTGCCAGCAGTTTTAGGTCGAGCCCCTACAATGAGCAGTTCTTC.

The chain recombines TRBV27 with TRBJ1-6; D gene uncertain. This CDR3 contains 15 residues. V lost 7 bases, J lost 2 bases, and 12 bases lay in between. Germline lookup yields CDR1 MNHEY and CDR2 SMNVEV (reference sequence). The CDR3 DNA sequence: TGTGCCAGCACCGGGGAGGGCCCCTATAATTCACCCCTCCACTTT. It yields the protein CASTGEGPYNSPLHF.

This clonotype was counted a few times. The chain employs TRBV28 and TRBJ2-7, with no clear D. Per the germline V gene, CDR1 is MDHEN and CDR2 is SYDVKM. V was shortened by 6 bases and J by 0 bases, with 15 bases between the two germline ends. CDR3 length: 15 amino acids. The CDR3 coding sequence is TGTGCCAGCAGACCCGAGCTCGCAGGCTCCTACGAGCAGTACTTC. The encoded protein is CASRPELAGSYEQYF.

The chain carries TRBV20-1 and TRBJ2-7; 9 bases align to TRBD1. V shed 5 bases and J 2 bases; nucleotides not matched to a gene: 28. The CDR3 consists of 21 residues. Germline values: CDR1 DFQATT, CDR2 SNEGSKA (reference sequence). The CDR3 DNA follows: TGCAGTGCTGGGACAGGGCCAGTTCCGCGCCGCACCTCGCGAACGCCCTACGAGCAGTACTTC. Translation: CSAGTGPVPRRTSRTPYEQYF.

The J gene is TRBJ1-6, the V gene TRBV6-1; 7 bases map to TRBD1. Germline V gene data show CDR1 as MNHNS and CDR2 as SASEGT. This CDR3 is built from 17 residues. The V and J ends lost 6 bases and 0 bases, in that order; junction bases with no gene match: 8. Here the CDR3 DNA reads TGTGCCAGCAGCAGGAACAGGGGACGCTCCTATAATTCACCCCTCCACTTT. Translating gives CASSRNRGRSYNSPLHF.

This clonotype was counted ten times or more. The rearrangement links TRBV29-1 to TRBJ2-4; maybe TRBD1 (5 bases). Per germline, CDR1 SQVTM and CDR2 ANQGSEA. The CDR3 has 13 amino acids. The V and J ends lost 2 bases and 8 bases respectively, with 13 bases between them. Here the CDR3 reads CSVESGPGDIQYF. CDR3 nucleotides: TGCAGCGTTGAATCAGGGCCTGGAGACATTCAGTACTTC.

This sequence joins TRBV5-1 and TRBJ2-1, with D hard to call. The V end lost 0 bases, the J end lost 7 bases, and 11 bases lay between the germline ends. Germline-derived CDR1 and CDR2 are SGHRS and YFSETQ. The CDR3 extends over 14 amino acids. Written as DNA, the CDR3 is TGCGCCAGCAGCTTGGAACCCCACGGGAATGAGCAGTTCTTC. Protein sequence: CASSLEPHGNEQFF.

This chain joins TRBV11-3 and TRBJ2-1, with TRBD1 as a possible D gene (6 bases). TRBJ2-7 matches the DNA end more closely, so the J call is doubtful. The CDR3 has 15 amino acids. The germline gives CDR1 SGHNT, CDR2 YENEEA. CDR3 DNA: TGTGCCAGCAGCATACAGGGAGAGATCTACAATGAGCAGTACTTC. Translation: CASSIQGEIYNEQYF.

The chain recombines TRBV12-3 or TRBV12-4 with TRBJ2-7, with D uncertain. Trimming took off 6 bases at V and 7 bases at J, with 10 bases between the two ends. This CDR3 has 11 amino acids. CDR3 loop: CASRYLGEQYF. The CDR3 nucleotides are TGTGCCAGCAGGTACCTGGGGGAGCAGTACTTC.

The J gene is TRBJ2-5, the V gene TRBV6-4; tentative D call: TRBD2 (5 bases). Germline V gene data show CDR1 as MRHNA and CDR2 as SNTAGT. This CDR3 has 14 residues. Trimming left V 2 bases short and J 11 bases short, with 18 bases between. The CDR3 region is CASSDGSPYNEQYF. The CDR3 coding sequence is TGTGCCAGCAGTGACGGGAGCCCCTACAATGAGCAGTACTTC.

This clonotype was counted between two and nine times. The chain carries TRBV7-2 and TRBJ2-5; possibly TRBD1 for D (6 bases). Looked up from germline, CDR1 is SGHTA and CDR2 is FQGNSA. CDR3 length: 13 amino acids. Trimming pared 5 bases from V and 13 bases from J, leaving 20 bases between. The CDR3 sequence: CASSASADRIPYF. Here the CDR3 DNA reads TGTGCCAGCAGCGCCTCGGCGGACAGAATCCCGTACTTC.

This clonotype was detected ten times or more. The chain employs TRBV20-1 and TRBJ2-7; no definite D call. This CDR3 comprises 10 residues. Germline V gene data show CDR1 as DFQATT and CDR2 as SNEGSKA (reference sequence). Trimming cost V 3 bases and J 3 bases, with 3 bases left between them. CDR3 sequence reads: CSASLYEQYF. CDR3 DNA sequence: TGCAGTGCTAGTCTCTACGAGCAGTACTTC.

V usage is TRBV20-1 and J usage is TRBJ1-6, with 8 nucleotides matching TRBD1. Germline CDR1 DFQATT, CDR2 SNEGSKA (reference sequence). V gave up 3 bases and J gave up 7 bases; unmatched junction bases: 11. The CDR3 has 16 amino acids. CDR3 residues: CSARTRTGKRNSPLHF. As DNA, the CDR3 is TGCAGTGCTAGGACCCGGACAGGGAAGAGGAATTCACCCCTCCACTTT.

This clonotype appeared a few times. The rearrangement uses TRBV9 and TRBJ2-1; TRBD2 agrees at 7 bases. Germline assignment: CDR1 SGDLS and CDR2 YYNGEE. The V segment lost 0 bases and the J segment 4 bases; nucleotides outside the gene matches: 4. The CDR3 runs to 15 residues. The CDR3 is CASSVDGGNYNEQFF. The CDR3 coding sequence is TGTGCCAGCAGCGTAGACGGGGGGAATTACAATGAGCAGTTCTTC.

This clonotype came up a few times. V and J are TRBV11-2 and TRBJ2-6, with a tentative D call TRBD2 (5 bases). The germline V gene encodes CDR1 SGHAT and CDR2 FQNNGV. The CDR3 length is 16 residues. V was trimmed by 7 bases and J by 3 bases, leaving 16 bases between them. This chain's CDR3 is CASNPMVGSGANVLTF. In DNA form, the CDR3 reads TGTGCCAGCAACCCAATGGTGGGGAGTGGGGCCAACGTCCTGACTTTC.

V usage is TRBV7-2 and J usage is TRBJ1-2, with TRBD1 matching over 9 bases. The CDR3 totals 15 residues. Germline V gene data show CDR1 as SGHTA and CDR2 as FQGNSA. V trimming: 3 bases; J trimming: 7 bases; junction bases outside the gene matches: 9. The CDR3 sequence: CASSFPGQGVSGYTF. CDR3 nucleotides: TGTGCCAGCAGCTTCCCGGGACAGGGAGTCAGTGGCTACACCTTC.

DNA for the CDR3: TGTGCCATCAGTGAGTCAGAACGGGGAAGTTTCTTT. Amino acid sequence: CAISESERGSFF. V gene TRBV10-3 combines with J gene TRBJ1-1, with D unclear. The germline CDR1 and CDR2 sequences are ENHRY and SYGVKD. This CDR3 region has 12 residues. Trimming took 0 bases from V and 13 from J, leaving 12 bases between them.

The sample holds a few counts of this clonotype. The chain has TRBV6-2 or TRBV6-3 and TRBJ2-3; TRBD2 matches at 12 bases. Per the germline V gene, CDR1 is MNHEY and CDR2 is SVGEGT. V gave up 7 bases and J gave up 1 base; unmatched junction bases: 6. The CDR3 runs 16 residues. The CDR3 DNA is TGTGCCAGCACCGTACGGACTAGCGGGGGCACAGATACGCAGTATTTT. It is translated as CASTVRTSGGTDTQYF.

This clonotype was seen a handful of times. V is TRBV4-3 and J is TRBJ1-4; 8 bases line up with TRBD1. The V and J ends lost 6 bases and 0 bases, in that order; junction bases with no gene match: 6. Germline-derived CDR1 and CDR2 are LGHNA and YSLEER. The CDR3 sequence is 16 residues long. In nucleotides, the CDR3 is TGCGCCAGCAGTCAGGACAGGGCGGCAACTAATGAAAAACTGTTTTTT. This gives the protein CASSQDRAATNEKLFF.